A selection of T cell receptor beta chains follows, all from one sample in a study of PD-1 blockade in classical Hodgkin lymphoma. Sequencing was performed with immunoSEQ multiplex PCR; in TCRdb, only in-frame clones are kept and a portion is missing. This sample carries 25,000 to 35,000 clones, around 80% of them seen once, and the ten largest clones take 0.57%. The input for sequencing was CD4+ T cells from blood, taken before the fourth cycle of nivolumab. All receptors come from a human donor with classical Hodgkin lymphoma. Each CDR3 is given with its conserved first and last residue. Fields, in order: J gene, V gene, D gene, clone size, CDR3 DNA, CDR3 protein. The D gene is left open where the match is weak. Clone size is not always given. Where it is, it says once, few, many or a class for expanded clones.

j_call: TRBJ2-7; v_call: TRBV16; d_call: TRBD1; clone_size: NA; cdr3_nt: TGTGCCAGCAGCCAGTGGGGCGGGGACAGGGTGCGCGTGCAGTACTTC; cdr3_aa: CASSQWGGDRVRVQYF
j_call: TRBJ1-3; v_call: TRBV4-2; d_call: NA; clone_size: NA; cdr3_nt: TGTGCCAGCAGCCAGGCCGACAGGAGCTCCGGAACAAGAATATATTTT; cdr3_aa: CASSQADRSSGTRIYF
j_call: TRBJ2-7; v_call: TRBV11-2; d_call: NA; clone_size: NA; cdr3_nt: TGTGCCAGCAGCTTCTCGGACGGCAGCTCCTACGAGCAGTACTTC; cdr3_aa: CASSFSDGSSYEQYF
j_call: TRBJ2-5; v_call: TRBV9; d_call: TRBD2; clone_size: NA; cdr3_nt: TGTGCCAGCAGCGTAGAAGGGGGGCGGGCTAGCGGGCTACAGACCCAGTACTTC; cdr3_aa: CASSVEGGRASGLQTQYF
j_call: TRBJ2-5; v_call: TRBV7-2; d_call: NA; clone_size: NA; cdr3_nt: TGTGCCAGCAGCCGATACCAAGAGACCCAGTACTTC; cdr3_aa: CASSRYQETQYF
j_call: TRBJ2-6; v_call: TRBV19; d_call: NA; clone_size: NA; cdr3_nt: TGTGCCAGTAGTATAGATCACGGGGCCGGGGCCAACGTCCTGACTTTC; cdr3_aa: CASSIDHGAGANVLTF
j_call: TRBJ1-2; v_call: TRBV19; d_call: NA; clone_size: few; cdr3_nt: TGTGCCAGTAGTATAGCGGGGGGGGCCCTCCAGAACTATGGCTACACCTTC; cdr3_aa: CASSIAGGALQNYGYTF
j_call: TRBJ1-4; v_call: TRBV7-9; d_call: NA; clone_size: NA; cdr3_nt: TGTGCCAGCAGCTTAGGGCGGCCATCAACTAATGAAAAACTGTTTTTT; cdr3_aa: CASSLGRPSTNEKLFF
j_call: TRBJ2-2; v_call: TRBV9; d_call: NA; clone_size: NA; cdr3_nt: TGTGCCAGCAGCGTAGGGGTACCCGGGGAGCTGTTTTTT; cdr3_aa: CASSVGVPGELFF
j_call: TRBJ1-5; v_call: TRBV6-6; d_call: NA; clone_size: NA; cdr3_nt: TGTGCCAGCAGTTCAGGCGGTAATAGCAATCAGCCCCAGCATTTT; cdr3_aa: CASSSGGNSNQPQHF
j_call: TRBJ1-4; v_call: TRBV2; d_call: TRBD1; clone_size: NA; cdr3_nt: TGTGCCAGCAACTCGGACAGGGCTAATGAAAAACTGTTTTTT; cdr3_aa: CASNSDRANEKLFF
j_call: TRBJ2-7; v_call: TRBV7-3; d_call: NA; clone_size: NA; cdr3_nt: TGTGCCAGCAGCTTGGGGGGACAGACCTACGAGCAGTACTTC; cdr3_aa: CASSLGGQTYEQYF
j_call: TRBJ2-7; v_call: TRBV29-1; d_call: TRBD1; clone_size: NA; cdr3_nt: TGCAGCGTACCGGGACAGTTTCCCACCTACGAGCAGTACTTC; cdr3_aa: CSVPGQFPTYEQYF
j_call: TRBJ2-1; v_call: TRBV13; d_call: NA; clone_size: NA; cdr3_nt: TGTGCCAGCACCGACGGTCTAGTCCTGAACAATGAGCAGTTCTTC; cdr3_aa: CASTDGLVLNNEQFF
j_call: TRBJ1-5; v_call: TRBV10-3; d_call: NA; clone_size: NA; cdr3_nt: TGTGCCATCAGTGCCGGCGATTTCCAGCCCCAGCATTTT; cdr3_aa: CAISAGDFQPQHF
j_call: TRBJ1-2; v_call: TRBV27; d_call: TRBD1; clone_size: NA; cdr3_nt: TGTGCCAGCAGTTCCAGGGACAGGGGGAACTATGGCTACACCTTC; cdr3_aa: CASSSRDRGNYGYTF
j_call: TRBJ2-7; v_call: TRBV7-2; d_call: NA; clone_size: few; cdr3_nt: TGTGCCAGCAGCTCTGCCCAGACCTACGAGCAGTACTTC; cdr3_aa: CASSSAQTYEQYF